The 28 T cell receptor beta chains reported below all come from one sample, sequenced in a study of blood T cell repertoires in COVID-19. Some clones are missing from TCRdb's copy, which holds only in-frame ones; the method was immunoSEQ multiplex PCR. This sample has 35,000 to 50,000 clones, with 73% found just once. Sequencing was done on a sample of peripheral blood. The receptor set was obtained from a man of 80 years or more with acute or convalescent COVID-19.

The DNA of the CDR3 is TGTGCCACCAGCAACCGTCAGGTCTCCTACGAGCAGTACTTC. Its translation is CATSNRQVSYEQYF. The chain links TRBV15 to TRBJ2-7, with D unclear. V lost 4 bases, J lost 0 bases, and 10 bases lay in between. The CDR3 consists of 14 residues. Germline V lookup: CDR1 LNHNV, CDR2 YYDKDF (reference sequence).

The CDR3 DNA sequence: TGTGCCTGGAGTCCTAGAAACACTGAAGCTTTCTTT. It is translated as CAWSPRNTEAFF. The V call is TRBV30, the J call TRBJ1-1; D unresolved. Trimming took off 2 bases at V and 2 bases at J, with 6 bases between the two ends. The CDR3 runs to 12 residues. Germline loops: CDR1 GTSNPN, CDR2 SVGIG (reference sequence).

This clone was seen just once. The genes are TRBV7-9 and TRBJ2-6; perhaps TRBD1 as D (5 bases). Germline CDR1 and CDR2: SEHNR and FQNEAQ (reference sequence). This CDR3 is 15 amino acids long. The V end was cut by 5 bases, the J end by 0 bases, with 8 bases between. The CDR3 nucleotides read TGTGCCAGCAGCCCTCAGGGCTCTGGGGCCAACGTCCTGACTTTC. It translates to CASSPQGSGANVLTF.

V gene TRBV28 combines with J gene TRBJ2-3; 12 bases are a match to TRBD2. Trimming cost V 3 bases and J 8 bases; bases outside gene matches: 9. This CDR3 has 16 residues. CDR1 and CDR2 (germline): MDHEN, SYDVKM. This CDR3 is CASSFPLAGGPSTQYF. In DNA form, the CDR3 reads TGTGCCAGCAGTTTCCCTCTAGCGGGAGGGCCAAGTACGCAGTATTTT.

This chain connects TRBV29-1 to TRBJ2-1; possible D gene TRBD2, 5 bases. Trimming left V 6 bases short and J 1 base short, with 13 bases between. This CDR3 contains 14 residues. The germline gives CDR1 SQVTM, CDR2 ANQGSEA. CDR3 protein: CSVEPSRSYNEQFF. CDR3 bases: TGCAGCGTAGAACCTAGCAGGTCCTACAATGAGCAGTTCTTC.

The rearrangement uses TRBV30 and TRBJ1-4; 9 bases are a match to TRBD1. Germline CDR1 GTSNPN, CDR2 SVGIG (reference sequence). V gave up 5 bases and J gave up 6 bases; unmatched junction bases: 10. The CDR3 extends over 15 amino acids. CDR3 coding DNA: TGTGCCTGGCTGCGGACAGGGGTTTACCATGAAAAACTGTTTTTT. It translates to CAWLRTGVYHEKLFF.

This clone turned up a few times. The chain links TRBV30 to TRBJ2-3; 14 bases are a match to TRBD2. With 3 bases clipped from V and 5 bases from J, the junction kept 4 bases outside the gene matches. The germline V gene encodes CDR1 GTSNPN and CDR2 SVGIG (reference sequence). The CDR3 totals 15 residues. The DNA for the CDR3 is TGTGCCTGGAGACGACTAGCGGGAGGGAAAGATACGCAGTATTTT. It translates to CAWRRLAGGKDTQYF.

This clone has only a few counts. The V call is TRBV2, the J call TRBJ1-2; no definite D call. The CDR3 extends over 15 amino acids. V gave up 7 bases and J gave up 4 bases, with 19 bases separating them. The germline V gene has CDR1 SNHLY and CDR2 FYNNEI. CDR3: CASTLGVRNSYGYTF. In DNA, the CDR3 is TGTGCCAGCACCCTGGGAGTCAGAAATAGCTATGGCTACACCTTC.

This chain uses TRBV15 with TRBJ2-3; 8 nucleotides agree with TRBD2. The CDR3 consists of 13 residues. V trimming: 3 bases; J trimming: 4 bases; junction bases outside the gene matches: 0. Germline CDR1 reads LNHNV; CDR2 reads YYDKDF (reference sequence). Here the CDR3 reads CATSRTSADTQYF. The CDR3 region has the DNA TGTGCCACCAGCAGGACTAGCGCAGATACGCAGTATTTT.

There are a few counts of this clone. The chain links TRBV29-1 to TRBJ1-1; D perhaps matches TRBD1 (5 bases). Germline assignment: CDR1 SQVTM and CDR2 ANQGSEA. Trimming shortened V by 7 bases and J by 4 bases, and 19 bases separated the two germline ends. The CDR3 consists of 14 residues. CDR3 loop: CSARRRADSTEAFF. CDR3 sequence (DNA): TGCAGCGCTCGACGCAGGGCGGATAGCACTGAAGCTTTCTTT.

The V and J genes are TRBV5-1 and TRBJ2-3, with TRBD1 as a possible D gene (5 bases). Trimming took off 4 bases at V and 0 bases at J, with 12 bases between the two ends. The germline V gene encodes CDR1 SGHRS and CDR2 YFSETQ. The CDR3 is 15 residues long. The CDR3 spells CASSPDKGSTDTQYF. The CDR3 DNA is TGCGCCAGCAGCCCGGACAAGGGAAGCACAGATACGCAGTATTTT.

This clone was counted a few times. J is TRBJ2-2 and V is TRBV6-2 or TRBV6-3, with 11 bases that match TRBD2. This CDR3 comprises 20 residues. The junction had 18 bases not matched to a gene; V was cut back by 4 bases and J by 5 bases. CDR1 and CDR2 from the germline V gene are MNHEY and SVGEGT. CDR3 sequence (DNA): TGTGCCAGCAGTTGGGATATTGGAACTAGCGGGAGTGCGAGAACCGGGGAGCTGTTTTTT. Amino acids: CASSWDIGTSGSARTGELFF.

The CDR3 spells CASTPTGSPYEQYF. The CDR3 DNA is TGTGCCAGCACCCCGACAGGGTCCCCCTACGAGCAGTACTTC. This chain joins TRBV5-5 and TRBJ2-7, with 7 nucleotides matching TRBD1. The trim removed 6 bases at V and 2 bases at J, leaving 8 bases unmatched. Germline values: CDR1 SGHKS, CDR2 YYEKEE (reference sequence). The length of the CDR3 is 14 residues.

V and J are TRBV28 and TRBJ2-4; TRBD1 is a possible D gene (6 bases). The CDR3 extends over 14 amino acids. CDR1 and CDR2 from the germline V gene are MDHEN and SYDVKM. The V end was cut by 2 bases, the J end by 2 bases, with 7 bases between. The CDR3 DNA follows: TGTGCCAGCAGTTTACAGGGGACCAAAAACATTCAGTACTTC. Protein: CASSLQGTKNIQYF.

This clone was observed a handful of times. V usage is TRBV6-1 and J usage is TRBJ2-5, with TRBD2 as a possible D gene (5 bases). Trimming shortened V by 7 bases and J by 3 bases, and 12 bases separated the two germline ends. CDR1 MNHNS and CDR2 SASEGT come from the germline V gene. The CDR3 is made up of 13 amino acids. For the CDR3, the DNA is TGTGCCAGCACCAAAGGGCGGGAAGAGACCCAGTACTTC. Translating gives CASTKGREETQYF.

The rearrangement joins TRBV10-3 to TRBJ1-2; D may be TRBD1 (5 bases). V lost 0 bases and J lost 2, with 10 bases in between. CDR3 length: 15 amino acids. Germline values: CDR1 ENHRY, CDR2 SYGVKD. The CDR3 loop reads CAISESQKGNYGYTF. The CDR3 nucleotides are TGTGCCATCAGTGAGTCTCAGAAGGGGAACTATGGCTACACCTTC.

The rearrangement joins TRBV4-1 to TRBJ1-5; perhaps TRBD1 as D (5 bases). This CDR3 is 15 amino acids long. CDR1 and CDR2 (germline): MGHRA, YSYEKL. Trimming shortened V by 0 bases and J by 7 bases, and 13 bases separated the two germline ends. The CDR3 sequence: CASSQEWRGGQPQHF. The DNA of the CDR3 is TGCGCCAGCAGCCAAGAGTGGAGGGGAGGCCAGCCCCAGCATTTT.

V gene TRBV14 combines with J gene TRBJ2-2, with 10 positions matching TRBD2. Germline V lookup: CDR1 SGHDN, CDR2 FVKESK. Trimming took 5 bases from V and 4 from J; bases not matched to a gene: 13. The CDR3 covers 18 residues. The DNA for the CDR3 is TGTGCCAGCAGCTCAAGGGCCGTGGCTAGCGGGAGCACCGGGGAGCTGTTTTTT. It is translated as CASSSRAVASGSTGELFF.

The chain has TRBV7-9 and TRBJ2-3; maybe TRBD2 (6 bases). The CDR3 contains 16 residues. The V gene lost 4 bases and the J gene lost 2 bases, with 16 bases spanning the gap. CDR1 and CDR2 from the germline V gene are SEHNR and FQNEAQ (reference sequence). DNA for the CDR3: TGTGCCAGCAGCTCCGGGGGATCACCCCACACAGATACGCAGTATTTT. It yields the protein CASSSGGSPHTDTQYF.

The chain uses TRBV6-5 and TRBJ2-2, with D possibly TRBD1 on 6 matching bases. The germline CDR1 and CDR2 sequences are MNHEY and SVGAGI. V lost 10 bases, J lost 7 bases, and 13 bases lay in between. CDR3 length: 12 amino acids. In DNA form, the CDR3 reads TGTGCCACTACGCAGGGGAACGGGGAGCTGTTTTTT. Translation gives CATTQGNGELFF.

This chain links TRBV7-7 with TRBJ2-7; possibly TRBD1 for D (6 bases). Trimming left V 5 bases short and J 2 bases short, with 16 bases between. The germline V gene encodes CDR1 SSHAT and CDR2 FNYEAQ (reference sequence). The CDR3 totals 15 residues. CDR3 in amino acids: CASSPLSQGAYEQYF. DNA of the CDR3: TGTGCCAGCAGCCCTTTATCACAGGGTGCCTACGAGCAGTACTTC. Based on the CDR3 plus reference TRBV7-7 and TRBJ2-7, the full variable domain is GAGVSQSPRYKVTKRGQDVTLRCDPISSHATLYWYQQALGQGPEFLTYFNYEAQPDKSGLPSDRFSAERPEGSISTLTIQRTEQRDSAMYRCASSPLSQGAYEQYFGPGTRLTVT.

The gene calls are TRBV30 and TRBJ1-1, with 12 nucleotides matching TRBD1. The CDR3 is made up of 17 amino acids. Germline CDR1 GTSNPN, CDR2 SVGIG (reference sequence). The ends lost 3 bases at V and 0 bases at J; junction bases unmatched: 8. The CDR3 nucleotides are TGTGCCTGGAGCCCCGGGGACAGGGGGCTTCTGAACACTGAAGCTTTCTTT. It codes for CAWSPGDRGLLNTEAFF.

The sample holds one count of this clone. The chain combines TRBV3-1 (or the pseudogene TRBV3-2) with TRBJ2-4; D is unclear. Germline V lookup: CDR1 LGHDT, CDR2 YNNKEL (reference sequence). Trimming pared 4 bases from V and 0 bases from J, leaving 10 bases between. The CDR3 contains 15 residues. The CDR3 here is CASSPSALAKNIQYF. As DNA, the CDR3 is TGTGCCAGCAGCCCCTCCGCGCTAGCCAAAAACATTCAGTACTTC.

The chain joins TRBV5-1 to TRBJ2-2; TRBD2 might be the D (6 bases). Germline V CDR1 and CDR2: SGHRS, YFSETQ. Trimming took off 0 bases at V and 4 bases at J, with 7 bases between the two ends. CDR3 length equals 14 residues. The CDR3 region has the DNA TGCGCCAGCAGCTTGGCCGGGAGCACCGGGGAGCTGTTTTTT. Amino acids: CASSLAGSTGELFF.

The chain carries TRBV7-8 and TRBJ2-4; 7 bases map to TRBD1. The germline V gene has CDR1 SGHVS and CDR2 FQNEAQ. The CDR3 loop spans 14 amino acids. The ends lost 7 bases at V and 16 bases at J; junction bases unmatched: 19. CDR3 residues: CASTKGFLQGIIYF. The CDR3 region has the DNA TGTGCCAGCACCAAAGGTTTCTTACAGGGGATAATCTACTTC.

V is TRBV9 and J is TRBJ2-7; D not certain. Germline CDR1 is SGDLS and CDR2 is YYNGEE. Trimming removed 0 bases at V and 0 bases at J, with 10 bases between. The CDR3 has 15 amino acids. CDR3 sequence: CASSVEPFSSYEQYF. CDR3 nucleotide sequence: TGTGCCAGCAGCGTAGAACCTTTTAGCTCCTACGAGCAGTACTTC.

This clone was counted many times. The V gene is TRBV6-1, the J gene TRBJ2-1, with D perhaps matching TRBD2 (7 bases). Germline lookup yields CDR1 MNHNS and CDR2 SASEGT. The V gene lost 1 base and the J gene lost 6 bases, with 13 bases spanning the gap. This CDR3 contains 15 residues. In DNA form, the CDR3 reads TGTGCCAGCAGTGAAGGGTGGAGGGGGGGCAATGAGCAGTTCTTC. It translates to CASSEGWRGGNEQFF.

The chain combines TRBV7-2 with TRBJ1-4; 9 bases are a match to TRBD1. The J segment lost 8 bases and the V segment lost 5 bases, leaving 6 bases of the junction unmatched. Germline V gene lookup returns CDR1 SGHTA and CDR2 FQGNSA. The CDR3 has 14 amino acids. DNA of the CDR3: TGTGCCAGCAGCCCGGACAGGGGTGTGGAAAAACTGTTTTTT. This sequence encodes CASSPDRGVEKLFF.